This T cell receptor (beta chain) was retrieved from a study of blood T cell repertoires in COVID-19 (dated by TCRdb to 2020 to 2022). Turning to the overall study: Collaborator samples came from the United States, Italy and Spain and covered acute and convalescent phases of COVID-19. The repertoires were made available in a free public database intended to serve as a resource for research on the immune response to SARS-CoV-2. Where available, HLA class I and class II types were taken from metadata supplied by the sample provider and were not determined by assay-based typing. The material from the prospective study consisted of cDNA or gDNA derived from T cells, B-cell-depleted T cells, or PBMCs. Samples were obtained from the ongoing ImmuneRACE study (first 160 participants) and from some 1,200 subjects provided by 6 global collaborators. A de-identified subject ID, COVID-19 status, age in years and sex were almost always included in the sample metadata. The dataset comprised deeply sampled blood TCRbeta repertoires from subjects exposed to, actively infected with, or recovered from COVID-19.

The germline V gene (reference sequence) sets CDR1 to PRHDT and CDR2 to FYEKMQ. The CDR3 measures 14 amino acids from cysteine to phenylalanine. Just the 42-base CDR3 DNA is kept, in frame starting at base 1. Unmatched junction bases come to 4, with V trimmed by 6 bases and J by 2 bases. A second Seattle source provided samples from volunteer blood donors who had recovered from COVID-19. Whole blood was collected in K2EDTA tubes by collaborating institutions according to the institutions' own protocols. For TCRbeta analysis, collaborators shipped samples in one of three forms: frozen whole blood, isolated PBMCs, or DNA extracted from either of those sample types. Study-wide conclusions, independent of this receptor: Clinical and demographic metadata were provided uncurated, with the amount varying by source and participant.

As regards this clone: The antigen this receptor binds is unknown. No base quality values were provided; no much bigger clone lies one nucleotide off.

TCRbeta CDR3 regions were amplified from genomic DNA using the immunoSEQ Assay, a bias-controlled multiplex PCR. The source study handled its data this way. Nucleated cell counts per sample were estimated from amplification of reference gene primers within the assay. To quantify the absolute abundance of each unique TCRbeta CDR3 rearrangement, sequence reads were collapsed and filtered. Productive Simpson clonality was computed per sample as the square root of Simpson's diversity index over productive rearrangements. Drawn from immuneACCESS, this table holds only the in-frame rearrangements with V and J called that TCRdb kept. Clones are partly lost; checked studies trace under half to an unresolved V gene and leave the rest unexplained. The V and J calls and clone size are taken from that table; D and trimming were inferred from the DNA. Present in this sample are about 160,000 clones, approximately 88% of which were seen just once. Under 5% of the sample is taken by the ten largest.

The V and J segments used are TRBV13 and TRBJ1-3; the junction holds 7 bases that match TRBD1. This receptor was obtained from a woman aged 60-70 years who had recovered from COVID-19. Sequenced input: peripheral blood. The CDR3 reads as follows: CASSRQGAGNTIYF. The nucleotide sequence reads TGTGCCAGCAGTCGACAGGGAGCTGGAAACACCATATATTTT.